This TCR beta chain is from a study of CD8+ T cells in alopecia areata. For the study at large: The study gave treated patients oral tofacitinib at 5 to 10 mg twice daily. Study-wide points: Patients showed less clear TCR sequence sharing than mice, possibly partly because of HLA diversity. In scalp, tofacitinib significantly decreased clonality and expanded CD8+ clones among the top 100.

Treatment indicated: oral pan-JAK inhibitor, 5-10 mg twice daily. The study team obtained lesional scalp punch biopsies and peripheral blood from alopecia areata patients. Reverse transcription of extracted RNA yielded cDNA, which provided the sequencing template. Repertoires were generated with immunoSEQ multiplex PCR, while TCRdb's copy carries only in-frame clones and drops some. The profile shows around 290,000 clones, 55% to 75% of them singletons. A note on this clone: What it binds is unknown.

The CDR3 spans 14 residues. Trimming shortened V by 0 bases and J by 6 bases, and 9 bases separated the two germline ends. Germline V CDR1 and CDR2: KGHSH, LQKENI. The receptor comes from a human donor with alopecia areata. The rearrangement uses TRBV18 and TRBJ2-4; a weak D match, TRBD2 (6 bases). Here the sequenced sample was CD4+ T cells sorted from blood, taken at week 24, from a patient treated with tofacitinib. The CDR3 region is CASSPPSSANIQYF. The CDR3, as DNA: TGTGCCAGCTCACCACCGTCTAGCGCAAACATTCAGTACTTC.